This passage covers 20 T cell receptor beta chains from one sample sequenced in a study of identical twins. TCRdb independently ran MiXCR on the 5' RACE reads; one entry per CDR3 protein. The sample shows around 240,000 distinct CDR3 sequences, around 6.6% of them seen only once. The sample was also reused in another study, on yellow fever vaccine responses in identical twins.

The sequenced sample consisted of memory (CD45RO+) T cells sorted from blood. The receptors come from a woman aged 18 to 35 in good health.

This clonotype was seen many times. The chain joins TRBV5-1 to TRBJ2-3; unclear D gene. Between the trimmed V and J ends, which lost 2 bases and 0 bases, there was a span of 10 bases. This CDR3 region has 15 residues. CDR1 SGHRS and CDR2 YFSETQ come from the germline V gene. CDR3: CASSFRTGSTDTQYF. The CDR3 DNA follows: TGCGCCAGCAGCTTCCGGACCGGTAGCACAGATACGCAGTATTTT.

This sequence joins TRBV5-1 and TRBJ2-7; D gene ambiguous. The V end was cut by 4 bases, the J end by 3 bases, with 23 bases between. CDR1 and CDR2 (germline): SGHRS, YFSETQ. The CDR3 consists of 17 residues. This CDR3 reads CASSVSWADTALYEQYF. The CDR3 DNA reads TGCGCCAGCAGCGTCAGCTGGGCGGATACCGCCCTCTACGAGCAGTACTTC. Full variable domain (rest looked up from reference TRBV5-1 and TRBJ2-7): KAGVTQTPRYLIKTRGQQVTLSCSPISGHRSVSWYQQTPGQGLQFLFEYFSETQRNKGNFPGRFSGRQFSNSRSEMNVSTLELGDSALYLCASSVSWADTALYEQYFGPGTRLTVT.

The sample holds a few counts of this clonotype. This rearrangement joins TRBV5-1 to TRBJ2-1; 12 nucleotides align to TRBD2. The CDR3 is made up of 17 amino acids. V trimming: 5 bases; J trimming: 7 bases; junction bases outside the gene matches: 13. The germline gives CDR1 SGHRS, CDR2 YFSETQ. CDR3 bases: TGCGCCAGCAGATTTGGAGGATCTAGCGGGGGGGGGAATGAGCAGTTCTTC. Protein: CASRFGGSSGGGNEQFF.

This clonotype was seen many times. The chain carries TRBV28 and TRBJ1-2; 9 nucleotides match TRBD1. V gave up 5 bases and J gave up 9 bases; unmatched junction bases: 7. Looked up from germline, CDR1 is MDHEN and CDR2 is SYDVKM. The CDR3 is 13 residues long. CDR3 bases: TGTGCCAGCAGTCAAGGGACAGGGAGGAGCTACACCTTC. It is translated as CASSQGTGRSYTF.

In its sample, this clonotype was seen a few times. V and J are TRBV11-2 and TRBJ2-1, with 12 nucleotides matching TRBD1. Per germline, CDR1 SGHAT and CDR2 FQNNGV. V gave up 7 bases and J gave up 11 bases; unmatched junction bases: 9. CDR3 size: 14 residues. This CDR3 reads CASTGGTGGPQQFF. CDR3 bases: TGTGCCAGCACCGGGGGGACAGGGGGCCCCCAGCAGTTCTTC.

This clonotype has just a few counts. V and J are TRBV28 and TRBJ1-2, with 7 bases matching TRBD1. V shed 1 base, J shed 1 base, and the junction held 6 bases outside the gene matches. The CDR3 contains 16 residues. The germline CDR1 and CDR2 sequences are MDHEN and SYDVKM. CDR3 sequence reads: CASSLSGQDRNYGYTF. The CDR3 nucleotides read TGTGCCAGCAGTTTATCCGGACAGGACCGTAACTATGGCTACACCTTC.

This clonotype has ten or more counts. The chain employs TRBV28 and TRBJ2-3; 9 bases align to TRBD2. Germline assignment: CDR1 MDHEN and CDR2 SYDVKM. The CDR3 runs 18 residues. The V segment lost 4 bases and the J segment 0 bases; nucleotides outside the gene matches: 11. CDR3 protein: CASSYLAGKHPSTDTQYF. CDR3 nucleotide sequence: TGTGCCAGCAGTTACCTAGCGGGAAAACACCCTAGCACAGATACGCAGTATTTT.

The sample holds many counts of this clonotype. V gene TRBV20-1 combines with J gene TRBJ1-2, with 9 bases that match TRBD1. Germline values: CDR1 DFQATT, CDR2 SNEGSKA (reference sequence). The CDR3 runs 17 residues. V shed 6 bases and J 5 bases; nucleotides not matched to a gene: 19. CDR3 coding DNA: TGCAGTGCCGAACTTTTCGTAGTTGACAGGGGGGGGTATGGCTACACCTTC. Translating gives CSAELFVVDRGGYGYTF.

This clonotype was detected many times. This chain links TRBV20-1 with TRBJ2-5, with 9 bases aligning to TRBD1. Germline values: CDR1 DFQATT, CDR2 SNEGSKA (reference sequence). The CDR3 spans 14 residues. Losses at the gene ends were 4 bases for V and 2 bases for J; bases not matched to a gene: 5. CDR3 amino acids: CSAIRTGAQETQYF. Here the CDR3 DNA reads TGCAGTGCTATTAGGACAGGGGCGCAAGAGACCCAGTACTTC.

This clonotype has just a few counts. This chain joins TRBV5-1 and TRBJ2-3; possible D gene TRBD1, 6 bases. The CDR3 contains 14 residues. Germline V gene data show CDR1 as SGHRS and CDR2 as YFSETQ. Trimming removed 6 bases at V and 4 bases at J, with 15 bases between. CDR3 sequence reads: CASNNVGGADTQYF. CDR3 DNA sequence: TGCGCCAGCAACAACGTTGGGGGCGCAGATACGCAGTATTTT.

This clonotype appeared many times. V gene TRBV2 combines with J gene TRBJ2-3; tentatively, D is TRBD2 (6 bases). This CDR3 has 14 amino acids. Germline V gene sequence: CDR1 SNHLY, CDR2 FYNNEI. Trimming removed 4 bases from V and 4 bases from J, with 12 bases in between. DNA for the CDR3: TGTGCCAGCAGTGCGGGAGCCGGGGCAGATACGCAGTATTTT. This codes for CASSAGAGADTQYF.

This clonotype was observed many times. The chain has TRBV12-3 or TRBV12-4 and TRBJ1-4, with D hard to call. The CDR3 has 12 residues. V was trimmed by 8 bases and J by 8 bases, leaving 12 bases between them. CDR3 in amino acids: CASARAAEKLFF. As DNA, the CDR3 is TGTGCCAGCGCTCGGGCCGCCGAAAAACTGTTTTTT.

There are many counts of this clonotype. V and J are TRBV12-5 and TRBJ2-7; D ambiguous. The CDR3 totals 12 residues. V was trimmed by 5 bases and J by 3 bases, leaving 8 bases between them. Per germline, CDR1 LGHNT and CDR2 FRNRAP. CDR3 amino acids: CASGRDGYEQYF. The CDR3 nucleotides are TGTGCTAGTGGTCGAGACGGCTACGAGCAGTACTTC.

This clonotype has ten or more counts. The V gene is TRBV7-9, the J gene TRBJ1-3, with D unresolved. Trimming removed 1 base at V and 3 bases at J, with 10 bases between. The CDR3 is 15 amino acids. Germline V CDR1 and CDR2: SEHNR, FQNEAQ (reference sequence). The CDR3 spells CASSLEPGHGNTIYF. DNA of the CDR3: TGTGCCAGCAGCTTAGAGCCCGGGCATGGAAACACCATATATTTT.

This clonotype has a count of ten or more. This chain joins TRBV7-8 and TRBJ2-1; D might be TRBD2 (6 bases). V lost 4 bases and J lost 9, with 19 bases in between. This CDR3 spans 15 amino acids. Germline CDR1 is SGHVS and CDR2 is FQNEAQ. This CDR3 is CASSYTRHPEGEQFF. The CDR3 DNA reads TGTGCCAGCAGCTACACCCGTCACCCGGAGGGTGAGCAGTTCTTC.

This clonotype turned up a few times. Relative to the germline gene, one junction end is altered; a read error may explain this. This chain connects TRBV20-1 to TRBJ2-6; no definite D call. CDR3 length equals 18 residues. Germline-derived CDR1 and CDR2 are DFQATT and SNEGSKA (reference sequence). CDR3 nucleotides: TGCTGTGCTAGAGATCAAGCAAGCGCGTTGATCGGGGCCAACGTCCTGACTTTC. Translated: CCARDQASALIGANVLTF.

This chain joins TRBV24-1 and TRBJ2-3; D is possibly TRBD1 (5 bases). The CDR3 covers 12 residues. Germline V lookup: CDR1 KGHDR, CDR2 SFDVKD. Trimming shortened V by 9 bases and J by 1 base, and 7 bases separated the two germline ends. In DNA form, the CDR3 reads TGTGCCACCGGACACCGCACAGATACGCAGTATTTT. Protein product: CATGHRTDTQYF.

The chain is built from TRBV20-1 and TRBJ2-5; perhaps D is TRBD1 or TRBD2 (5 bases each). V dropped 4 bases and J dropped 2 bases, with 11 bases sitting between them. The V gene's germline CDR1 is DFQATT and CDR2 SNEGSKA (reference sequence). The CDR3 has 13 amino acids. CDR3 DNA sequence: TGCAGTGCTACCCGGGACCGACAAGAGACCCAGTACTTC. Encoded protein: CSATRDRQETQYF.

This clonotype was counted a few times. The CDR3: CSARPRQGRGNEQFF. CDR3 DNA sequence: TGCAGTGCTAGACCTCGACAGGGGCGAGGGAATGAGCAGTTCTTC. This chain joins TRBV20-1 and TRBJ2-1, with 8 bases that match TRBD1. V was pared by 2 bases and J by 7 bases, with 10 bases of the junction left unmatched. The CDR3 runs 15 residues. Germline V gene lookup returns CDR1 DFQATT and CDR2 SNEGSKA (reference sequence).

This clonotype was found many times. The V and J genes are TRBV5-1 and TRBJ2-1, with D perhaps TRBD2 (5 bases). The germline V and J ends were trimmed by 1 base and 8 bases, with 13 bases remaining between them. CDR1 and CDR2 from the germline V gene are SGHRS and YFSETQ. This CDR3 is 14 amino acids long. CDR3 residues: CASSLWRQRDEQFF. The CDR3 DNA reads TGCGCCAGCAGCTTGTGGCGGCAGAGGGATGAGCAGTTCTTC.